This TCR beta chain was retrieved from a study of OX40 agonist ivuxolimab in advanced cancers. General observations from the study: Patients with a partial response at 0.1-3.0 mg/kg had among the lowest clonal expansion.

The CDR3 is 14 amino acids. V lost 5 bases to trimming and J lost 4 bases, with 14 bases between them. CDR1 is SGHTS and CDR2 is YDEGEE in the germline V gene. A note on this clone: The antigen remains undetermined.

Clones were sequenced by immunoSEQ multiplex PCR, and TCRdb holds only the in-frame ones, with some missing. The sample yields 110,000 or so clones, around 93% seen once. The sequence derives from an adult with an advanced solid tumor such as melanoma, head and neck, liver or kidney cancer. This specimen consisted of CD4+ or CD8+ T cells sorted from blood, obtained in a trial of the OX40 agonist ivuxolimab. The genes are TRBV5-8 and TRBJ2-3, with D maybe TRBD1 (8 bases). Here the CDR3 DNA reads TGTGCCAGCAGTAACAGGGGGGGAGCAGATACGCAGTATTTT. Translation: CASSNRGGADTQYF.